Presented here are 17 T cell receptor beta chains from one specimen sequenced in a study of response to subunit inactivated influenza vaccine. TCRdb called the RT-PCR reads again in MiXCR, with one record for every CDR3 protein. The sample has around 480,000 distinct CDR3 sequences, 16% seen once. The source material was CD4+ T cells sorted from PBMCs, sampled less than 25 months after vaccination. These receptors were collected from a man in his fifties or sixties who received an inactivated influenza vaccine.

This chain links TRBV24-1 with TRBJ2-2, with D possibly being TRBD1 or TRBD2 (5 bases each). Trimming stripped 6 bases from V and 0 bases from J, with 13 bases between. The CDR3 is 16 residues long. Per germline, CDR1 KGHDR and CDR2 SFDVKD. CDR3 protein: CATSRGSGPNTGELFF. The CDR3 DNA reads TGTGCCACCAGTCGTGGATCGGGGCCGAACACCGGGGAGCTGTTTTTT.

This clonotype was found once. The genes are TRBV7-2 and TRBJ2-7; perhaps TRBD1 as D (6 bases). Deletions cut 6 bases from V and 0 bases from J, with 12 bases between. Germline CDR1 SGHTA, CDR2 FQGNSA. The CDR3 has 14 amino acids. CDR3: CASRDSSLSYEQYF. CDR3 DNA: TGTGCCAGCAGGGACAGCTCCCTCTCCTACGAGCAGTACTTC. Together with reference TRBV7-2 and TRBJ2-7, the CDR3 gives the full variable domain: GAGVSQSPSNKVTEKGKDVELRCDPISGHTALYWYRQSLGQGLEFLIYFQGNSAPDKSGLPSDRFSAERTGGSVSTLTIQRTQQEDSAVYLCASRDSSLSYEQYFGPGTRLTVT.

This clonotype was picked up many times. This chain uses TRBV7-2 with TRBJ1-2; no clear D gene. CDR3 length: 11 residues. Germline loops: CDR1 SGHTA, CDR2 FQGNSA. V was trimmed by 1 base and J by 8 bases, leaving 5 bases between them. CDR3 in amino acids: CASSLDKGYTF. The CDR3, as DNA: TGTGCCAGCAGCTTAGACAAGGGCTACACCTTC.

J is TRBJ2-1 and V is TRBV6-1; 10 positions agree with TRBD1. Trimming cost V 8 bases and J 6 bases; bases outside gene matches: 10. Germline V gene data show CDR1 as MNHNS and CDR2 as SASEGT. The CDR3 loop spans 15 amino acids. CDR3 bases: TGTGCCAGCGCAACGAGACAGGGGGCGAGCAATGAGCAGTTCTTC. This sequence encodes CASATRQGASNEQFF.

The chain is built from TRBV7-8 and TRBJ2-2; D gene unclear. This CDR3 has 14 residues. The germline V gene encodes CDR1 SGHVS and CDR2 FQNEAQ. Between the trimmed V and J ends, which lost 2 bases and 7 bases, there was a span of 11 bases. As DNA, the CDR3 is TGTGCCAGCAGCTTATCTAGTGGAATCGGGGAGCTGTTTTTT. Amino acids: CASSLSSGIGELFF.

As to this clonotype: The junction departs from germline at one end; a sequencing error may be responsible. In DNA, the CDR3 is TGTGCCAGCAACGTAGGACAGGGACGGTACGAGCAGTACTTC. It encodes CASNVGQGRYEQYF. V gene TRBV9 combines with J gene TRBJ2-7, with 8 bases identical to TRBD1. Germline loops: CDR1 SGDLS, CDR2 YYNGEE. The CDR3 has 14 residues.

The chain has TRBV24-1 and TRBJ2-2; no clear D. CDR1 and CDR2 from the germline V gene are KGHDR and SFDVKD. V was clipped by 0 bases and J by 4 bases, with 14 bases between them. CDR3 length: 17 amino acids. CDR3 coding DNA: TGTGCCACCAGTGATTTGGCCCTCCCTACTTCCACCGGGGAGCTGTTTTTT. Translating gives CATSDLALPTSTGELFF.

V and J are TRBV20-1 and TRBJ2-3; a weak D match, TRBD2 (6 bases). The germline CDR1 and CDR2 sequences are DFQATT and SNEGSKA (reference sequence). This CDR3 is built from 14 residues. Trimming stripped 6 bases from V and 6 bases from J, with 19 bases between. DNA of the CDR3: TGCAGTGCGAAGCCGGGACCAAGCGGGGATACGCAGTATTTT. This gives the protein CSAKPGPSGDTQYF.

This clonotype was picked up a small number of times. The chain employs TRBV4-3 and TRBJ2-7; D gene ambiguous. The CDR3 consists of 15 residues. Germline CDR1 and CDR2: LGHNA and YSLEER. V was trimmed by 0 bases and J by 2 bases, leaving 11 bases between them. The CDR3 loop is CASSQDLKRTYEQYF. CDR3 DNA sequence: TGCGCCAGCAGCCAAGATCTGAAGAGAACCTACGAGCAGTACTTC.

This chain joins TRBV6-2 or TRBV6-3 and TRBJ2-3; 9 bases line up with TRBD2. Germline lookup yields CDR1 MNHEY and CDR2 SVGEGT. V shed 5 bases and J 0 bases; nucleotides not matched to a gene: 3. This CDR3 is built from 15 residues. The CDR3 DNA reads as TGTGCCAGCAGTGGTAGCGGGAGAAGCACAGATACGCAGTATTTT. Translated: CASSGSGRSTDTQYF.

This clonotype turned up a few times. The chain uses TRBV28 and TRBJ1-2; no clear D. Trimming took 2 bases from V and 6 from J, leaving 10 bases between them. The CDR3 covers 13 residues. Germline loops: CDR1 MDHEN, CDR2 SYDVKM. The CDR3 here is CASSLDAGHGYTF. CDR3 nucleotide sequence: TGTGCCAGCAGTTTAGACGCCGGCCATGGCTACACCTTC.

This clonotype was recorded at least ten times. The chain couples TRBV7-2 to TRBJ2-3; D ambiguous. V lost 5 bases and J 5 bases, leaving 14 bases between the germline ends. Per the germline V gene, CDR1 is SGHTA and CDR2 is FQGNSA. There are 14 residues in the CDR3. The CDR3, as DNA: TGTGCCAGCAGCCGTGGTACCTTTGGAGATACGCAGTATTTT. Residues: CASSRGTFGDTQYF. Full variable domain (rest looked up from reference TRBV7-2 and TRBJ2-3): GAGVSQSPSNKVTEKGKDVELRCDPISGHTALYWYRQSLGQGLEFLIYFQGNSAPDKSGLPSDRFSAERTGGSVSTLTIQRTQQEDSAVYLCASSRGTFGDTQYFGPGTRLTVL.

This rearrangement joins TRBV5-1 to TRBJ2-1, with 9 bases matching TRBD1. This CDR3 is built from 14 residues. Trimming at V came to 4 bases and at J to 8 bases, leaving 7 bases not matched to a gene. CDR1 is SGHRS and CDR2 is YFSETQ in the germline V gene. Written as DNA, the CDR3 is TGCGCCAGCAGCACGGGACAGGGTGGGGATGAGCAGTTCTTC. This encodes CASSTGQGGDEQFF.

V and J are TRBV28 and TRBJ1-5, with TRBD1 as a possible D gene (5 bases). Trimming pared 0 bases from V and 6 bases from J, leaving 24 bases between. This CDR3 contains 19 residues. Germline V gene lookup returns CDR1 MDHEN and CDR2 SYDVKM. The CDR3 DNA reads as TGTGCCAGCAGTTTATGGAGCGTAGGCGGTCGTAGAGGGGTTCAGCCCCAGCATTTT. The encoded protein is CASSLWSVGGRRGVQPQHF.

This clonotype was observed at least ten times. The CDR3: CAIRGQDGTEAFF. The CDR3, as DNA: TGTGCCATCAGGGGACAGGATGGCACTGAAGCTTTCTTT. V usage is TRBV10-3 and J usage is TRBJ1-1; 8 bases map to TRBD1. Germline loops: CDR1 ENHRY, CDR2 SYGVKD. The CDR3 is made up of 13 amino acids. The J segment lost 4 bases and the V segment lost 6 bases, leaving 4 bases of the junction unmatched.

This clonotype was picked up a small number of times. The J gene is TRBJ1-5, the V gene TRBV27, with D unresolved. CDR1 is MNHEY and CDR2 is SMNVEV in the germline V gene (reference sequence). V gave up 4 bases and J gave up 4 bases, with 14 bases separating them. This CDR3 contains 15 residues. The CDR3 nucleotides are TGTGCCAGCAGTTCCCAGACACGTAATAATCAGCCCCAGCATTTT. This sequence encodes CASSSQTRNNQPQHF.

The V call is TRBV28, the J call TRBJ2-1, with TRBD2 as a possible D gene (5 bases). CDR1 and CDR2 (germline): MDHEN, SYDVKM. V gave up 6 bases and J gave up 5 bases, with 26 bases separating them. This CDR3 is built from 18 residues. The CDR3 is CASRVGRSGGRVDNEQFF. The CDR3 region has the DNA TGTGCCAGCAGGGTAGGGCGGTCAGGAGGTAGAGTGGACAATGAGCAGTTCTTC.